This TCR beta chain is from a study of blood T cell repertoires in COVID-19. Study context: Acute and convalescent COVID-19 specimens originated in the United States, Italy and Spain. T cells, B-cell-depleted T cells, or PBMCs provided the cDNA or gDNA that served as material.

Seattle-derived patients entered the study during active infection and were followed longitudinally. Authors' analysis steps: Using reference gene primer amplification, nucleated cell counts were estimated. Repertoires were generated with immunoSEQ multiplex PCR, while TCRdb's copy carries only in-frame clones and drops some. That table supplies the V and J calls and clone size; D and trimming were determined from the DNA. Here the sample spans about 170,000 clones, approximately 91% being singletons. Concerning this clone itself: The sample has other DNA sequences that encode this CDR3 too.

The J segment lost 3 bases and the V segment lost 0 bases, leaving 5 bases of the junction unmatched. This CDR3 has 16 residues. From germline, CDR1 is ENHRY and CDR2 SYGVKD. The chain couples TRBV10-3 to TRBJ2-7, with TRBD2 matching 10 bases. Sequencing input: peripheral blood. This TCR was sampled from a man in his late teens or twenties with COVID-19, enrolled during active disease. CDR3 protein: CAISESGLAGVYEQYF. CDR3 DNA sequence: TGTGCCATCAGTGAGTCGGGGCTAGCGGGGGTCTACGAGCAGTACTTC.